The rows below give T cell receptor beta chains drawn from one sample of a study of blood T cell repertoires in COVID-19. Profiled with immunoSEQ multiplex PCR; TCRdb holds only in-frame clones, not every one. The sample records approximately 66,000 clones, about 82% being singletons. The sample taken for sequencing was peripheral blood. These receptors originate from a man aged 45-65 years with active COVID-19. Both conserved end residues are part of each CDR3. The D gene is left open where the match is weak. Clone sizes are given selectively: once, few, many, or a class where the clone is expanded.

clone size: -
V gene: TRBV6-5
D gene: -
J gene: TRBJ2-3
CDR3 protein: CASRDGGGGKDTQYF
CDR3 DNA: TGTGCCAGCAGGGACGGCGGGGGCGGAAAAGATACGCAGTATTTT

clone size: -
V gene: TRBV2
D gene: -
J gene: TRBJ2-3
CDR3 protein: CASSALNTGPDTQYF
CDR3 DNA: TGTGCCAGCAGTGCTCTAAATACAGGGCCAGATACGCAGTATTTT

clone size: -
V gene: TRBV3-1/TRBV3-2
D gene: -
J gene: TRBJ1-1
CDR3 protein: CASSQGRGALAEAFF
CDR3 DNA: TGTGCCAGCAGCCAAGGTCGGGGGGCGTTGGCTGAAGCTTTCTTT

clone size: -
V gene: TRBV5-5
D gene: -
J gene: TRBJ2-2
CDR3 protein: CASSPGIANTGELFF
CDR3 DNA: TGTGCCAGCAGCCCAGGGATAGCGAACACCGGGGAGCTGTTTTTT

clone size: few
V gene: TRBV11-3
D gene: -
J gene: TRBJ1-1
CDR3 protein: CASSLSTNTEAFF
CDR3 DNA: TGTGCCAGCAGCCTGAGTACGAACACTGAAGCTTTCTTT

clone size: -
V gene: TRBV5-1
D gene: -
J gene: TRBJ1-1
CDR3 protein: CASSLDPVNTEAFF
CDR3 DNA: TGCGCCAGCAGCTTGGATCCAGTGAACACTGAAGCTTTCTTT

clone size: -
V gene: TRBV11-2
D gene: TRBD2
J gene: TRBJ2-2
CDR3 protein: CASSQRLSAGVTGELFF
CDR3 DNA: TGTGCCAGCAGCCAACGACTCTCAGCGGGAGTGACCGGGGAGCTGTTTTTT

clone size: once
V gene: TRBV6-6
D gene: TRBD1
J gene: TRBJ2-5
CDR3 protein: CASSPGQGEQTQYF
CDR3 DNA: TGTGCCAGCAGCCCCGGACAGGGAGAACAGACCCAGTACTTC

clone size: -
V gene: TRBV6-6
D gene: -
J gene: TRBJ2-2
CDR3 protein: CASSLGVATNTGELFF
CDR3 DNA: TGTGCCAGCAGTCTCGGAGTAGCGACTAACACCGGGGAGCTGTTTTTT

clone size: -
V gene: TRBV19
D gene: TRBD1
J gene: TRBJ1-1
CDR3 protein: CASSATGGEAFF
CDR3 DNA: TGTGCCAGTAGTGCGACAGGGGGTGAAGCTTTCTTT

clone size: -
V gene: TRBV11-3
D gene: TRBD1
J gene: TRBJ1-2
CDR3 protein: CASSPRDRGYGYTF
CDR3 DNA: TGTGCCAGCAGCCCCCGGGACAGGGGGTACGGCTACACCTTC

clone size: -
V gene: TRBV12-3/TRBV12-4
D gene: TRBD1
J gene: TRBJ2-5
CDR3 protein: CASSRGQQETQYF
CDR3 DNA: TGTGCCAGCAGTCGGGGACAGCAAGAGACCCAGTACTTC

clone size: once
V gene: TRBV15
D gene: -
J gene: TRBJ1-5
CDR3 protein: CATSRDEFGHGNQPQHF
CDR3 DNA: TGTGCCACCAGCAGAGATGAGTTCGGACACGGGAATCAGCCCCAGCATTTT

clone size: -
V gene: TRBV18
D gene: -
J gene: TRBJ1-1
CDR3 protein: CASSHGRRRNTEAFF
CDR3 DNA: TGTGCCAGCTCACACGGGAGGCGTAGGAACACTGAAGCTTTCTTT

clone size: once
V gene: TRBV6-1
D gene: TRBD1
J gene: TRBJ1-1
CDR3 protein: CASSGIGTGKVNTEAFF
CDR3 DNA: TGTGCCAGCAGTGGGATAGGGACAGGGAAAGTGAACACTGAAGCTTTCTTT

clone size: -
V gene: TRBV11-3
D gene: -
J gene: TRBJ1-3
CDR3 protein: CASSLQTVSGNTIYF
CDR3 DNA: TGTGCCAGCAGCTTACAGACAGTCTCTGGAAACACCATATATTTT

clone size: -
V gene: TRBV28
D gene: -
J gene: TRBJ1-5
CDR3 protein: CASSLHGTAGTATQHF
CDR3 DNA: TGTGCCAGCAGTTTACACGGGACGGCGGGAACTGCTACCCAGCATTTT

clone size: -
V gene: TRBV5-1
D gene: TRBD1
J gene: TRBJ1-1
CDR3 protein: CASSSRDRGMNTEAFF
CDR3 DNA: TGCGCCAGCAGCAGCCGGGACAGGGGGATGAACACTGAAGCTTTCTTT

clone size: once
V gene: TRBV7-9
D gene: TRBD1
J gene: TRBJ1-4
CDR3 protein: CASSGRTGWGEKLFF
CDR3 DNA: TGTGCCAGCAGCGGAAGGACAGGGTGGGGTGAAAAACTGTTTTTT

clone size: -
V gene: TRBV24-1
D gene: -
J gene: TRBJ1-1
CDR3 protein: CATEPLSTTEAFF
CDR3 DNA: TGTGCCACCGAACCGCTATCCACGACTGAAGCTTTCTTT

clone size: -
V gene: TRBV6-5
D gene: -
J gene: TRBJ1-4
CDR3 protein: CASREVAGTNEKLFF
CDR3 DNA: TGTGCCAGCAGGGAGGTGGCGGGGACTAATGAAAAACTGTTTTTT

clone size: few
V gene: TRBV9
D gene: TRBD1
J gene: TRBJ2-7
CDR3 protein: CASSFLQGDEQYF
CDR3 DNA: TGTGCCAGCAGCTTCTTACAGGGGGACGAGCAGTACTTC

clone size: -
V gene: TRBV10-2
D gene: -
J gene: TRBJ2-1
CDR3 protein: CASSVARINEQFF
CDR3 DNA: TGCGCCAGCAGCGTTGCGCGGATCAATGAGCAGTTCTTC

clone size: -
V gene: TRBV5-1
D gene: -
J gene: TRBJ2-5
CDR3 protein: CASSLRWDSPQETQYF
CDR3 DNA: TGCGCCAGCAGCTTGAGGTGGGACTCACCCCAAGAGACCCAGTACTTC

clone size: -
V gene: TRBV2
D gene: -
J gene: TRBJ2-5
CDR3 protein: CASTPDTQETQYF
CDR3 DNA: TGTGCCAGCACTCCGGACACACAAGAGACCCAGTACTTC

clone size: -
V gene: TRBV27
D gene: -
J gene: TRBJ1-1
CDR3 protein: CASTLRVEAFF
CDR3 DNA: TGTGCCAGCACCCTGCGGGTCGAAGCTTTCTTT

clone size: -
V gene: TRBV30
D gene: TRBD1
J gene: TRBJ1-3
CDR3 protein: CARRDRGPGNTIYF
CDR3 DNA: TGTGCCAGACGGGACAGGGGGCCTGGAAACACCATATATTTT

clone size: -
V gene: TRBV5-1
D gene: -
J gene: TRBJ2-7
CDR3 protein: CASSFTVSYEQYF
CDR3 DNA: TGCGCCAGCAGTTTCACGGTCTCCTACGAGCAGTACTTC

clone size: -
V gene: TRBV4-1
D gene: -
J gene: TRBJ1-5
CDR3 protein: CASSQDTGRGSNQPQHF
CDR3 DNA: TGCGCCAGCAGCCAAGATACAGGCAGGGGTAGCAATCAGCCCCAGCATTTT

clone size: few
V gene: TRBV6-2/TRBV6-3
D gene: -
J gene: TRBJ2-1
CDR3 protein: CASSPGTSSNEQFF
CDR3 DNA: TGTGCCAGCAGCCCCGGGACTTCCTCCAATGAGCAGTTCTTC

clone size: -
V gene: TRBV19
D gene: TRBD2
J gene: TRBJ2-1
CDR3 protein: CASSITGLAYNEQFF
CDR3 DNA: TGTGCCAGTAGTATTACGGGACTAGCGTACAATGAGCAGTTCTTC

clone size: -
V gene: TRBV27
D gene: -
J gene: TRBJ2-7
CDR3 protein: CASSLPQGKQYF
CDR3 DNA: TGTGCCAGCAGTTTACCCCAGGGGAAGCAGTACTTC

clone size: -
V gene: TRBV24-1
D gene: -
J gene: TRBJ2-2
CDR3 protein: CATSDPKTGNTGELFF
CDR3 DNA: TGTGCCACCAGTGACCCTAAAACAGGGAACACCGGGGAGCTGTTTTTT

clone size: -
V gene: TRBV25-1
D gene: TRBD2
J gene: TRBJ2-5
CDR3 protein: CASSESRAGAPETQYF
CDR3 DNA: TGTGCCAGCAGTGAATCGAGAGCGGGGGCGCCAGAGACCCAGTACTTC

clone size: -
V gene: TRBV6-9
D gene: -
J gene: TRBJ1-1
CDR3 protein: CASSCQQGIGPEAFF
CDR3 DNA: TGTGCCAGCAGTTGTCAACAGGGAATAGGTCCTGAAGCTTTCTTT

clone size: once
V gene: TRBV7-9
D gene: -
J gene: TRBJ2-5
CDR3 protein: CASSSRREGLETQYF
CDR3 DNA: TGTGCCAGCAGCTCCCGGAGGGAAGGGTTGGAGACCCAGTACTTC

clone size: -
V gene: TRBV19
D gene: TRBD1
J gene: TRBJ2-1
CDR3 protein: CASSWGQFYNEQFF
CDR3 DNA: TGTGCCAGTAGTTGGGGACAGTTCTACAATGAGCAGTTCTTC

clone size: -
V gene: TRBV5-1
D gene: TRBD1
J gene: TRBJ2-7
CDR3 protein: CASSSGTALSYEQYF
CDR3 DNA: TGCGCCAGCAGCTCAGGGACAGCTCTTTCCTACGAGCAGTACTTC

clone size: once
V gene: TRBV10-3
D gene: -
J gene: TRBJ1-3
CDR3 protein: CAISEGVPAGNTIYF
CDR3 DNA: TGTGCCATCAGTGAAGGAGTACCCGCTGGAAACACCATATATTTT

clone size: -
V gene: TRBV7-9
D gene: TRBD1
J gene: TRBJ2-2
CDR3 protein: CASSRGQARAGELFF
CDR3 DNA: TGTGCCAGCAGTCGAGGACAGGCCCGAGCCGGGGAGCTGTTTTTT

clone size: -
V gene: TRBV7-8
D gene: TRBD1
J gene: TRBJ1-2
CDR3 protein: CASSLVVTGEYGYTF
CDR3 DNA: TGTGCCAGCAGCTTAGTGGTGACAGGGGAGTATGGCTACACCTTC

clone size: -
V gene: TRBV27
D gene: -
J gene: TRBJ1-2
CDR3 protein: CASRRTGGRDYGYTF
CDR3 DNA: TGTGCCAGCAGGAGGACGGGAGGGAGGGACTATGGCTACACCTTC

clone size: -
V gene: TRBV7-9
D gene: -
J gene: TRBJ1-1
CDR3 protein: CASSHNGQITEAFF
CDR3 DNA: TGTGCCAGCTCCCACAACGGACAGATCACTGAAGCTTTCTTT

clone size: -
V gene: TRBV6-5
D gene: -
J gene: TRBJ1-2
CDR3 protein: CASSYQGGGYGYTF
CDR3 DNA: TGTGCCAGCAGTTACCAGGGTGGGGGGTATGGCTACACCTTC

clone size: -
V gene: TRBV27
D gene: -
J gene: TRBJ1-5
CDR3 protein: CASSGSRGYQPQHF
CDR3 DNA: TGTGCCAGCAGTGGGAGCAGGGGATATCAGCCCCAGCATTTT

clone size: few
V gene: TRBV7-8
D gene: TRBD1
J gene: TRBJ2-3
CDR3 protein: CASSLETGGFTDTQYF
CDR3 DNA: TGTGCCAGCAGCTTAGAGACAGGGGGCTTCACAGATACGCAGTATTTT

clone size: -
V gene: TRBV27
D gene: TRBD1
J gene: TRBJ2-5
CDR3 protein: CASSPQGPGGETQYF
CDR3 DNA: TGTGCCAGCAGTCCCCAAGGACCAGGGGGCGAGACCCAGTACTTC

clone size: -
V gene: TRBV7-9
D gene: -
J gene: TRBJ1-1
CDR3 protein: CASSLNRRAEAFF
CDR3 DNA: TGTGCCAGCAGCTTAAACAGGAGGGCTGAAGCTTTCTTT

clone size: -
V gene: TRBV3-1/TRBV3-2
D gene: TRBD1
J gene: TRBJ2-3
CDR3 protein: CASSQVLTGGTDTQYF
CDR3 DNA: TGTGCCAGCAGCCAAGTTTTAACAGGGGGCACAGATACGCAGTATTTT

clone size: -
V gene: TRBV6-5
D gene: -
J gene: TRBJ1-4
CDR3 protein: CASSSPGLNEKLFF
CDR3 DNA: TGTGCCAGCAGTTCCCCGGGTCTAAATGAAAAACTGTTTTTT

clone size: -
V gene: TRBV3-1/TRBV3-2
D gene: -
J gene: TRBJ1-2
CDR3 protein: CASSLRGGLNGYTF
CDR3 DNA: TGTGCCAGCAGCCTTCGGGGGGGCCTAAACGGCTACACCTTC